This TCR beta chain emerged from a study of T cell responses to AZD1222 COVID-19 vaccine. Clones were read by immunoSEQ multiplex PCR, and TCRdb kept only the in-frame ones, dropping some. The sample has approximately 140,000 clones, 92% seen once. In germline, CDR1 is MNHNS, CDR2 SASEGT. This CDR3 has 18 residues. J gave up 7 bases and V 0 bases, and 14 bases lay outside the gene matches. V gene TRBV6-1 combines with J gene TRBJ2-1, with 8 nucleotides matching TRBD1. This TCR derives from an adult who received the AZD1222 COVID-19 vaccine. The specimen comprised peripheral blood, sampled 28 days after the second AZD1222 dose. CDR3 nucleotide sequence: TGTGCCAGCAGTGAAGCCAGACCTGGACAGGGCGCATTGAATGAGCAGTTCTTC. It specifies CASSEARPGQGALNEQFF.